Listed here are 24 T cell receptor beta chains from one sample, sequenced in a study of blood T cell repertoires in COVID-19. Here immunoSEQ multiplex PCR was the method, and the copy in TCRdb shows in-frame clones only, minus some. The table records about 100,000 clones, 85% of them present only once. The sequenced material came from peripheral blood. These receptors came from a woman aged 70-85 years with active or convalescent COVID-19.

This chain connects TRBV30 to TRBJ1-1, with a possible D match to TRBD1 (5 bases). The CDR3 has 13 residues. Germline assignment: CDR1 GTSNPN and CDR2 SVGIG (reference sequence). V shed 5 bases and J shed 5 bases, with 15 bases lying between them. CDR3 DNA sequence: TGTGCCTGGGGATGGGGGGGAAAAACTGAAGCTTTCTTT. This encodes CAWGWGGKTEAFF. Using reference TRBV30 and TRBJ1-1 for the parts outside the CDR3, the full variable domain is SQTIHQWPATLVQPVGSPLSLECTVEGTSNPNLYWYRQAAGRGLQLLFYSVGIGQISSEVPQNLSASRPQDRQFILSSKKLLLSDSGFYLCAWGWGGKTEAFFGQGTRLTVV.

The chain combines TRBV30 with TRBJ2-1; TRBD2 matches at 7 bases. Germline assignment: CDR1 GTSNPN and CDR2 SVGIG (reference sequence). The V and J ends lost 2 bases and 6 bases, in that order; junction bases with no gene match: 4. The CDR3 contains 13 residues. The CDR3 protein is CAWSSTSSNEQFF. The CDR3 nucleotides are TGTGCCTGGAGTTCGACTAGCAGCAATGAGCAGTTCTTC. Combining the CDR3 with reference TRBV30 and TRBJ2-1 gives the whole variable domain SQTIHQWPATLVQPVGSPLSLECTVEGTSNPNLYWYRQAAGRGLQLLFYSVGIGQISSEVPQNLSASRPQDRQFILSSKKLLLSDSGFYLCAWSSTSSNEQFFGPGTRLTVL.

The V call is TRBV4-3, the J call TRBJ1-5, with TRBD1 as a possible D gene (6 bases). The CDR3 spans 15 residues. Germline V gives CDR1 LGHNA, CDR2 YSLEER. Trimming removed 4 bases from V and 4 bases from J, with 14 bases in between. CDR3 nucleotides: TGCGCCAGCAGCCCCACGACAGGAGGAAATCAGCCCCAGCATTTT. Its translation is CASSPTTGGNQPQHF.

The gene calls are TRBV6-5 and TRBJ2-3; a possible D gene is TRBD1 (6 bases). CDR3 size: 12 residues. Germline loops: CDR1 MNHEY, CDR2 SVGAGI. V shed 6 bases and J shed 4 bases, with 8 bases lying between them. CDR3 bases: TGTGCCAGCAGCGCAGGGGCAGATACGCAGTATTTT. This codes for CASSAGADTQYF.

This clone showed up just a few times. V and J are TRBV19 and TRBJ1-5, with 7 bases aligning to TRBD1. Looked up from germline, CDR1 is LNHDA and CDR2 is SQIVND (reference sequence). V gave up 3 bases and J gave up 4 bases; unmatched junction bases: 0. CDR3 size: 13 residues. The CDR3 DNA follows: TGTGCCAGTAGTATGACAGGGAATCAGCCCCAGCATTTT. Protein product: CASSMTGNQPQHF.

V and J are TRBV9 and TRBJ1-5; the match to TRBD1 covers 10 bases. The CDR3 loop spans 15 amino acids. Unmatched junction bases numbered 3, after V lost 2 bases and J lost 4 bases. Germline-derived CDR1 and CDR2 are SGDLS and YYNGEE. The CDR3 nucleotides read TGTGCCAGCAGCGTTGGGACAGGGGAAAATCAGCCCCAGCATTTT. Translated: CASSVGTGENQPQHF.

The chain is built from TRBV11-2 and TRBJ1-1; D is possibly TRBD1 (5 bases). Trimming removed 6 bases at V and 0 bases at J, with 11 bases between. Germline V gives CDR1 SGHAT, CDR2 FQNNGV. The CDR3 spans 14 residues. The CDR3: CASSKGELNTEAFF. The CDR3 DNA is TGTGCCAGCAGTAAAGGGGAATTGAACACTGAAGCTTTCTTT. The entire variable domain, with the rest obtained from reference TRBV11-2 and TRBJ1-1, is as follows: EAGVAQSPRYKIIEKRQSVAFWCNPISGHATLYWYQQILGQGPKLLIQFQNNGVVDDSQLPKDRFSAERLKGVDSTLKIQPAKLEDSAVYLCASSKGELNTEAFFGQGTRLTVV.

The chain links TRBV7-8 to TRBJ2-5; 7 bases agree with TRBD1. The V and J ends lost 3 bases and 11 bases, in that order; junction bases with no gene match: 9. Germline CDR1 SGHVS, CDR2 FQNEAQ. CDR3 length: 13 amino acids. The CDR3 region has the DNA TGTGCCAGCAGCTTTACAGGGGCCGCCGCACAGTACTTC. It specifies CASSFTGAAAQYF.

J is TRBJ1-3 and V is TRBV28; D may be TRBD1 (5 bases). CDR3 length: 15 residues. V lost 2 bases and J 2 bases, leaving 10 bases between the germline ends. Germline CDR1 MDHEN, CDR2 SYDVKM. This chain's CDR3 is CASSLPPGAGNTIYF. CDR3 in DNA: TGTGCCAGCAGTTTACCGCCGGGGGCTGGAAACACCATATATTTT.

The chain is built from TRBV5-1 and TRBJ1-3; D is unresolved. The CDR3 covers 16 residues. The V gene's germline CDR1 is SGHRS and CDR2 YFSETQ. Trimming removed 0 bases at V and 1 base at J, with 11 bases between. The CDR3 DNA follows: TGCGCCAGCAGCTTGGAGGGTAGAGGGTCTGGAAACACCATATATTTT. It yields the protein CASSLEGRGSGNTIYF.

This clone came up once. V is TRBV7-8 and J is TRBJ2-3, with 7 bases aligning to TRBD2. Germline V gives CDR1 SGHVS, CDR2 FQNEAQ. The CDR3 totals 14 residues. J gave up 2 bases and V 5 bases, and 4 bases lay outside the gene matches. The DNA for the CDR3 is TGTGCCAGCAGCGTGGGGACTACCACAGATACGCAGTATTTT. This gives the protein CASSVGTTTDTQYF.

V gene TRBV2 combines with J gene TRBJ1-6, with a possible D match to TRBD1 (5 bases). The CDR3 totals 14 residues. Trimming cost V 6 bases and J 7 bases, with 13 bases left between them. The germline CDR1 and CDR2 sequences are SNHLY and FYNNEI. The CDR3 here is CASRGRASNSPLHF. The CDR3 bases are TGTGCCAGCAGGGGCAGGGCCTCCAATTCACCCCTCCACTTT.

The rearrangement joins TRBV10-1 to TRBJ2-1; 7 bases map to TRBD1. After removal of 6 bases from V and 4 bases from J, the junction contained 6 bases not matched to a gene. This CDR3 contains 14 residues. The germline CDR1 and CDR2 sequences are WNHNN and SYGVQD (reference sequence). The CDR3 DNA is TGCGCCAGCAGGGGGACAGACAAATACAATGAGCAGTTCTTC. Its protein product is CASRGTDKYNEQFF.

V usage is TRBV6-6 and J usage is TRBJ2-4, with D maybe TRBD2 (6 bases). CDR1 MNHNY and CDR2 SVGAGI come from the germline V gene (reference sequence). Trimming took 6 bases from V and 2 from J, leaving 14 bases between them. The CDR3 covers 15 residues. The CDR3 DNA reads as TGTGCCAGCAGCTTGCCGGGAGATACCAAAAACATTCAGTACTTC. Its translation: CASSLPGDTKNIQYF.

This chain connects TRBV6-5 to TRBJ2-3, with 9 nucleotides matching TRBD2. Losses at the gene ends were 6 bases for V and 4 bases for J; bases not matched to a gene: 8. Germline V gives CDR1 MNHEY, CDR2 SVGAGI. The CDR3 length is 15 residues. CDR3 nucleotides: TGTGCCAGCAGATTGGGACTAGCCCGGCCAGATACGCAGTATTTT. It specifies CASRLGLARPDTQYF.

V usage is TRBV6-2 or TRBV6-3 and J usage is TRBJ1-5; 10 bases fit TRBD1. Trimming cost V 7 bases and J 7 bases; bases outside gene matches: 7. The V gene's germline CDR1 is MNHEY and CDR2 SVGEGT. CDR3 length: 14 residues. CDR3 sequence: CASTPTGGRQPQHF. CDR3 DNA: TGTGCCAGCACCCCGACAGGGGGCAGGCAGCCCCAGCATTTT.

This chain uses TRBV3-1 (or the pseudogene TRBV3-2) with TRBJ2-7, with 7 bases identical to TRBD2. The germline CDR1 and CDR2 sequences are LGHDT and YNNKEL (reference sequence). There are 13 residues in the CDR3. The ends lost 4 bases at V and 5 bases at J; junction bases unmatched: 5. The CDR3 loop is CASSRERDHEQYF. In DNA form, the CDR3 reads TGTGCCAGCAGCCGTGAGCGGGACCACGAGCAGTACTTC.

This rearrangement joins TRBV3-1 (or the pseudogene TRBV3-2) to TRBJ1-1; D remains ambiguous. Trimming left V 7 bases short and J 6 bases short, with 21 bases between. Germline V gene data show CDR1 as LGHDT and CDR2 as YNNKEL (reference sequence). The CDR3 totals 15 residues. The DNA for the CDR3 is TGTGCCAGCATCAATTGGCCGCCAAAATTGGCTGAAGCTTTCTTT. This gives the protein CASINWPPKLAEAFF.

The rearrangement joins TRBV6-6 to TRBJ1-5, with 7 positions matching TRBD1. The germline V gene has CDR1 MNHNY and CDR2 SVGAGI (reference sequence). V gave up 6 bases and J gave up 6 bases; unmatched junction bases: 8. This CDR3 spans 14 amino acids. The CDR3 loop is CASRPQNRGQPQHF. The CDR3 coding sequence is TGTGCCAGCAGGCCTCAGAACAGGGGTCAGCCCCAGCATTTT.

The gene calls are TRBV2 and TRBJ2-3; no clear D. The V gene's germline CDR1 is SNHLY and CDR2 FYNNEI. Between the trimmed V and J ends, which lost 10 bases and 6 bases, there was a span of 11 bases. The CDR3 totals 11 residues. CDR3 in DNA: TGTGCCAACGGAGAAAGGGATACGCAGTATTTT. Its protein is CANGERDTQYF. The full variable domain, its missing parts supplied by reference TRBV2 and TRBJ2-3, is EPEVTQTPSHQVTQMGQEVILRCVPISNHLYFYWYRQILGQKVEFLVSFYNNEISEKSEIFDDQFSVERPDGSNFTLKIRSTKLEDSAMYFCANGERDTQYFGPGTRLTVL.

The chain uses TRBV30 and TRBJ1-2, with 10 nucleotides matching TRBD1. From germline, CDR1 is GTSNPN and CDR2 SVGIG (reference sequence). Trimming cost V 5 bases and J 6 bases; bases outside gene matches: 9. This CDR3 region has 14 residues. CDR3 protein: CAWGGDRGQDGYTF. DNA of the CDR3: TGTGCCTGGGGGGGGGACAGGGGACAAGATGGCTACACCTTC.

The chain recombines TRBV7-2 with TRBJ1-2, with D perhaps matching TRBD1 (5 bases). This CDR3 has 15 amino acids. Germline CDR1 SGHTA, CDR2 FQGNSA. Trimming took off 0 bases at V and 4 bases at J, with 12 bases between the two ends. The CDR3 sequence is CASSLAAGKAYGYTF. The CDR3 coding sequence is TGTGCCAGCAGCTTAGCGGCAGGGAAGGCCTATGGCTACACCTTC.

The chain has TRBV6-2 or TRBV6-3 and TRBJ1-2; 8 bases align to TRBD1. Germline V gene sequence: CDR1 MNHEY, CDR2 SVGEGT. CDR3 length: 13 amino acids. Trimming removed 5 bases from V and 3 bases from J; junction bases left unmatched: 2. The CDR3 reads CASSETGDYGYTF. In DNA form, the CDR3 reads TGTGCCAGCAGTGAGACAGGGGACTATGGCTACACCTTC.

V gene TRBV10-3 combines with J gene TRBJ1-3, with 9 bases identical to TRBD1. The germline V gene encodes CDR1 ENHRY and CDR2 SYGVKD. The V gene end was trimmed by 8 bases and the J gene end by 0 bases; junction bases not matched to a gene: 5. CDR3 size: 15 residues. The CDR3 DNA reads TGTGCCATCGGACAGGGGCGAACCTCTGGAAACACCATATATTTT. Translating gives CAIGQGRTSGNTIYF.